This T cell receptor (beta chain) was captured by sequencing in a study of blood T cell repertoires in COVID-19. Across the whole study: The samples span acute and convalescent COVID-19 from the United States, Italy and Spain.

TCRdb's table, derived via immunoSEQ multiplex PCR, lists solely in-frame clones and lacks some. The sample yields more than 200,000 clones, about nine tenths seen once. The CDR3 runs to 16 residues. CDR1 is LGHDT and CDR2 is YNNKEL in the germline V gene (reference sequence). J gave up 4 bases and V 4 bases, and 8 bases lay outside the gene matches. This chain uses TRBV3-1 (or the pseudogene TRBV3-2) with TRBJ2-1, with 9 bases matching TRBD2. The origin of this receptor is a man in his forties with acute or convalescent COVID-19. Sequencing was carried out using peripheral blood. The CDR3 sequence: CASSPSGTSLYNEQFF. CDR3 DNA sequence: TGTGCCAGCAGCCCCAGCGGGACTAGCCTTTACAATGAGCAGTTCTTC.